This TCR beta chain emerged from a study of vaccination and CD4 T cells after COVID-19 (dated by TCRdb to between 2021 and 2024). Broadly, across the study: Convalescent patients had a positive SARS-CoV-2 result on nasal swab PCR, and of these patients, some ten had mild disease and one had severe disease. For stimulating the cultures, overlapping spike peptide pools were used, derived from SARS-CoV-2 as well as from the common cold coronaviruses HCoV-NL63, HCoV-OC43 and HCoV-229E. Post-COVID blood samples were collected from convalescent patients a median of around 100 days after diagnosis, with a range of roughly 35 to 180 days. The time from the second vaccine dose to post-vaccine blood sampling had a median of approximately 72 days and ranged from about 14 to 250 days. In approximately eleven COVID-19 convalescent patients and a few infection-naive healthy vaccine recipients, the spike-specific CD4+ TCR repertoire before mRNA vaccination was compared with the repertoire after mRNA vaccination. Participants received two doses of either the Pfizer-BioNTech BNT162b2 vaccine (n=8) or the Moderna mRNA-1273 vaccine (n=2). In control cultures, a CEFX viral epitope pool was used as positive control, an HIV-1 Nef peptide pool was used as negative control, or no peptide was added. The convalescent cohort comprised six males and four females, including two Hispanic individuals, seven Caucasians, two Asians and one multiracial person.

The library was built by means of PCR. DNA from cultured CD4+ T cells underwent TCR sequencing with the Oncomine TCR Beta short-read assay at the Johns Hopkins FTIC core. Genomic DNA was extracted from the cultured CD4+ T cells with the QIAamp micro DNA kit. Oncomine TCR Beta libraries from cultured CD4+ T cells were pooled with unique dual indexes and sequenced on an Illumina iSeq 100. Turning to the authors' computational methods: Non-productive sequences were removed, and CDR3s that did not start with C, did not end with F or W, or were shorter than 7 amino acids were discarded. Antigen-specific clonotypes were identified using the MANAFEST web application through comparison of peptide-stimulated wells with reference and other culture wells. For a clone to be called positive, the clone needed an FDR below 0.05, an odds ratio above 5, and a productive frequency above 0.1% in at least two of three replicate wells. A clonotype was classed as cross-reactive if the clonotype showed significant expansion both in SARS-CoV-2 spike wells and in at least one common cold coronavirus spike condition. Levenshtein distances (stringdist) and unrooted phylogenetic trees (ape) in R version 3.6.1 were used to assess CDR3 homology. TCRdb itself trimmed the public reads at Q25 with fastp, ran MiXCR and retained productive beta chains. Every distinct CDR3 protein forms one entry, paired with its most common genes and DNA. Here the V and J calls rest on TCRdb's processing, not on the authors' analysis. The sample table records about 20,000 distinct CDR3 sequences; roughly 56% of these occur just once. Jointly, the top ten make up less than 15% of the sample.

Reading from cysteine to phenylalanine, the CDR3 counts 15 amino acids. The DNA shown is the 45-base CDR3, in frame from base 1. V is shortened by 5 bases, J by 1 base, and the region joining them spans 12 bases. According to the study, the label for this sample's treatment or condition signals: roughly 10-day PBMC culture with coronavirus spike peptide pools or control peptides (ViraFEST assay). The ViraFEST assay, used in the study, expanded antigen-specific T cells with peptide pools and then identified the expanded clonotypes through TCR sequencing. The positive SARS-CoV-2 PCR tests of the convalescent patients were dated from March to December 2020, before the Alpha, Beta and Delta variants emerged in the United States. Each well held approximately 2 million PBMCs cultured in IMDM containing around 5% human AB serum and approximately 9.6 IU/ml IL-2, with 8.5 to 10 ug/ml peptide pools added. On days 3 and 7, half of the culture medium was replaced with fresh IL-2-containing medium. After around 10 days of culture, CD4+ T cells were isolated by negative selection using the EasySep CD4+ T cell isolation kit. PBMCs were separated from whole blood using Ficoll-Paque Plus gradient centrifugation and then either used fresh or cryopreserved at -140C. Triplicate wells were generally used for each culture condition.

A word on this clonotype: What this receptor recognizes is not known. No much larger clone exists at a distance of one base, and base qualities are not known.

What the study reported, not specific to this receptor: The median number of SARS-CoV-2-reactive clonotypes rose from 21 after infection to 35 to 45 after vaccination, but the change was not significant. In convalescent patients, a median roughly 88% of post-vaccine SARS-CoV-2-reactive clones were detected only after vaccination, suggesting vaccine-specific priming. In convalescent patients, nearly all vaccine-specific clones (304 of 307) were found to be mono-reactive for SARS-CoV-2 spike rather than cross-reactive with common cold coronaviruses. The number of convalescent patients in the study was relatively small, and the study did not examine early timepoints following natural infection.

The chain couples TRBV12-3 or TRBV12-4 to TRBJ2-1; the best D guess is TRBD2, with 6 bases matching. The sample taken for sequencing was CD4+ T cells from blood, cultured in vitro. The clonotype comes from a human donor who had recovered from COVID-19. The nucleotide sequence is given as TGTGCCAGCAGTGTAACTAGCTGGTCCTACAATGAGCAGTTCTTC. Translated, this is CASSVTSWSYNEQFF.